The 7 T cell receptor beta chains in this list originate from one sample, sequenced in a study of T cells in women clearing cervical HPV infection. Profiling relied on immunoSEQ multiplex PCR, and the TCRdb table lists in-frame clones only, not all of them. The table for this sample gives some 40,000 clones. The source material was blood buffy coat. The receptors stem from a woman aged 18 to 75 with a cervical HPV16 infection that either progressed to CIN3+ or cleared (not recorded which).

To note about this clone: Read coverage stops 3 residues before the CDR3 terminus; the germline J gene supplies the remainder. The gene calls are TRBV20-1 and TRBJ1-2; 8 bases agree with TRBD1. Germline CDR1 is DFQATT and CDR2 is SNEGSKA (reference sequence). The CDR3 is made up of 14 amino acids. CDR3 amino acids: CSALTGEDIRGYTF. CDR3 DNA, as far as it was read: TGCAGTGCTCTGACAGGGGAAGATATTCGCGGC.

On this clone itself: The read gets to within 3 residues of the CDR3 end, and the germline J gene fills in the rest. This rearrangement joins TRBV12-5 to TRBJ2-7, with 11 bases that match TRBD2. Germline CDR1 is LGHNT and CDR2 is FRNRAP. V gave up 5 bases and J gave up 4 bases; unmatched junction bases: 7. The CDR3 sequence is 15 residues long. The CDR3 sequence: CASGALAGGLYEQYF. Partial CDR3 DNA: TGTGCTAGTGGTGCCCTAGCGGGGGGATTGTACGAG.

For this clone: Read coverage stops 3 residues before the CDR3 terminus; the germline J gene supplies the remainder. The chain is built from TRBV5-8 and TRBJ2-5, with a weak D call TRBD1 (5 bases). Germline V gene data show CDR1 as SGHTS and CDR2 as YDEGEE. The V end was cut by 0 bases, the J end by 5 bases, with 5 bases between. The CDR3 has 12 amino acids. The part of the CDR3 DNA that was read is TGTGCCAGCAGCTTGGACAGGGAGACC. This gives the protein CASSLDRET. The full CDR3 protein is CASSLDRETQYF.

With respect to this clone: From the germline J gene comes the end of the CDR3, since the read stops 3 residues before it. V and J are TRBV6-2 or TRBV6-3 and TRBJ1-2, with D perhaps TRBD1 (6 bases). This CDR3 contains 14 residues. Looked up from germline, CDR1 is MNHEY and CDR2 is SVGEGT. CDR3 protein: CASRGTGTIKGYTF. The sequenced CDR3 bases are TGTGCCAGCAGAGGAACCGGGACAATAAAGGGC.

Comment on this clone: The missing CDR3 end, 3 residues past where the read stops, is filled in from the germline J gene. This chain uses TRBV7-9 with TRBJ2-2, with a possible D match to TRBD2 (6 bases). The CDR3 is 15 amino acids. With 1 base removed from V and 3 bases from J, the gap between germline ends came to 9 bases. Looked up from germline, CDR1 is SEHNR and CDR2 is FQNEAQ (reference sequence). The CDR3 bases that were read are TGTGCCAGCAGCTTAGTTAGCGGATACACCGGGGAG. It translates to CASSLVSGYTGE. The full CDR3 is CASSLVSGYTGELFF.

In the case of this clone: With the read ending 3 residues before the CDR3 end, the germline J gene is used to fill in that end. The chain links TRBV7-8 to TRBJ1-1; a possible D gene is TRBD1 (6 bases). Germline CDR1 and CDR2: SGHVS and FQNEAQ. V was pared by 2 bases and J by 0 bases, with 7 bases between. CDR3 size: 14 residues. CDR3 DNA (partial): TGTGCCAGCAGCTTACGGACAGTGAACACTGAA. It specifies CASSLRTVNTE. The CDR3 in full is CASSLRTVNTEAFF.

Comment on this clone: The read gets to within 3 residues of the CDR3 end, and the germline J gene fills in the rest. The chain is built from TRBV5-1 and TRBJ2-3, with D possibly TRBD2 on 6 matching bases. The V and J ends lost 0 bases and 2 bases respectively, with 7 bases between them. From germline, CDR1 is SGHRS and CDR2 YFSETQ. This CDR3 contains 14 residues. CDR3 sequence reads: CASSLGTTTDTQYF. The part of the CDR3 DNA that was read is TGCGCCAGCAGCTTGGGGACTACCACAGATACG.